The rows below give T cell receptor beta chains drawn from one sample of a study of T cell repertoires in cytomegalovirus infection. These receptors lack a known antigen. TCRdb recomputed calls from the reads with MiXCR, one row per CDR3 protein. This table has about 480,000 distinct CDR3 sequences, 30% to 35% appearing once. Here the sequenced sample was cultured PBMCs, taken from culture after CMV antigen stimulation. These TCRs come from a human donor in good health (CMV status not recorded). Some clones in this sample may be carry-over from other donors' samples. Both conserved end residues are part of each CDR3. D genes are given only for firm matches. Clone size is given for some rows only: seen once, a few or many times, or a class if the clone is expanded.

D gene	CDR3 length	J gene	clone size	V gene	CDR3 DNA	CDR3 protein
TRBD1	14	TRBJ1-6	NA	TRBV6-2/TRBV6-3	TGTGCCAGCCTCCGGGACAGGGGAAGTTCACCCCTCCACTTT	CASLRDRGSSPLHF
TRBD2	15	TRBJ2-3	NA	TRBV12-3/TRBV12-4	TGTGCCAGCAGTGGCCGGGACTATACGTTAGATACGCAGTATTTT	CASSGRDYTLDTQYF
TRBD1	13	TRBJ2-5	few	TRBV5-5	TGTGCCAGCAGCAATACAGGGGGGGAGACCCAGTACTTC	CASSNTGGETQYF
TRBD2	17	TRBJ2-1	NA	TRBV7-8	TGTGCCAGCGAGGACCGACTAGCGGGGTTCTCCTACAATGAGCAGTTCTTC	CASEDRLAGFSYNEQFF
NA	16	TRBJ1-2	few	TRBV7-2	TGTGCCAGCAGCTTAGTGGGGGGGCAGGCTAACTATGGCTACACCTTC	CASSLVGGQANYGYTF
NA	14	TRBJ2-2	many	TRBV6-2/TRBV6-3	TGTGCCAGCAGTTACCGGTACAACACCGGGGAGCTGTTTTTT	CASSYRYNTGELFF
TRBD2	16	TRBJ2-3	once	TRBV18	TGTGCCAGCTCCCGGACGACTAGCGCGGGGACAGATACGCAGTATTTT	CASSRTTSAGTDTQYF
NA	15	TRBJ2-2	few	TRBV30	TGTGCCTGGGGCCCGGGCCGCCTGAACACCGGGGAGCTGTTTTTT	CAWGPGRLNTGELFF
TRBD1	16	TRBJ1-1	few	TRBV15	TGTGCCACCAGCAGGATGAACAGGGGATCCACCACTGAAGCTTTCTTT	CATSRMNRGSTTEAFF
NA	15	TRBJ2-1	few	TRBV4-1	TGCGCCAGCAGCCAATCTCCGCTATCCTACAATGAGCAGTTCTTC	CASSQSPLSYNEQFF
TRBD2	20	TRBJ2-3	few	TRBV7-8	TGTGCCAGCAGCTTACCCCAGACTAGCGGGAGCAAAGAACCGACAGATACGCAGTATTTT	CASSLPQTSGSKEPTDTQYF
NA	15	TRBJ1-4	NA	TRBV20-1	TGCAGTGCCCGAAACCCACAGGCCACCGGTGAAAAACTGTTTTTT	CSARNPQATGEKLFF
TRBD2	15	TRBJ2-1	few	TRBV30	TGTGCCTGGAACCCACTAGCGGGAGCGCTCGGGGAGCAGTTCTTC	CAWNPLAGALGEQFF
NA	15	TRBJ2-1	many	TRBV7-2	TGTGCCAGCGCCCGGGTGGCACTCTGGGCCAATGAGCAGTTCTTC	CASARVALWANEQFF
TRBD1	13	TRBJ1-5	NA	TRBV6-5	TGTGCCACCGGAACAGGGGGAAATCAGCCCCAGCATTTT	CATGTGGNQPQHF
NA	15	TRBJ1-4	NA	TRBV20-1	TGCAGTGCTAGATCCCAGGGGACTGAAAATGAAAAACTGTTTTTT	CSARSQGTENEKLFF
NA	13	TRBJ1-3	many	TRBV7-2	TGTGCCAGCAGCCACACAGGTGGAAACACCATATATTTT	CASSHTGGNTIYF
TRBD2	13	TRBJ2-7	NA	TRBV24-1	TGTGCCACCGAAGGGACTAGTGGGTTCGAGCAGTACTTC	CATEGTSGFEQYF
NA	15	TRBJ2-2	NA	TRBV5-3	TGTGCCAGCAGCTTGCTAGGACAGCACACCGGGGAGCTGTTTTTT	CASSLLGQHTGELFF
TRBD2	15	TRBJ2-3	NA	TRBV6-5	TGTGCCAGCAGCTGGACTAGAGAGCGCACAGATACGCAGTATTTT	CASSWTRERTDTQYF
NA	17	TRBJ2-1	few	TRBV29-1	TGCAGCGTTGAAGGCGGGGAGCGCCCATCAGCCTACAATGAGCAGTTCTTC	CSVEGGERPSAYNEQFF
NA	13	TRBJ2-2	once	TRBV10-3	TGTGCCATCAGTGACGCCGGTCACGGGGAGCTGTTTTTT	CAISDAGHGELFF
TRBD1	16	TRBJ2-2	many	TRBV11-2	TGTGCCAGCAGCTTAGCGGGACAGGGTAATACCGGGGAGCTGTTTTTT	CASSLAGQGNTGELFF
NA	15	TRBJ2-5	few	TRBV6-2/TRBV6-3	TGTGCCAGCAGACACCCCCCGGGGGACCAAGAGACCCAGTACTTC	CASRHPPGDQETQYF
TRBD2	15	TRBJ2-3	NA	TRBV6-2/TRBV6-3	TGTGCCAGCAGTTGGACTAGCGGGATAGGGGATACGCAGTATTTT	CASSWTSGIGDTQYF
NA	16	TRBJ2-5	NA	TRBV6-6	TGTGCCAGTACCTGGGGGGGGGGCGGCGTGTTAGAGACCCAGTACTTC	CASTWGGGGVLETQYF
TRBD2	18	TRBJ2-5	NA	TRBV27	TGTGCCAGCAGTTCCCTCCCACTAGCGGGAGGCCGTGCGGAGACCCAGTACTTC	CASSSLPLAGGRAETQYF
TRBD2	16	TRBJ2-1	NA	TRBV3-1	TGTGCCAGCAGTGAAGGACTAGCGGCAAACGCGGGTGAGCAGTTCTTC	CASSEGLAANAGEQFF
NA	12	TRBJ1-2	NA	TRBV6-2/TRBV6-3	TGTGCCAGCAGTGCCCGTCGGGACGGCTACACCTTC	CASSARRDGYTF
NA	15	TRBJ1-4	once	TRBV5-6	TGTGCCAGCAGCTTTAGTCCCCTGAGTAATGAAAAACTGTTTTTT	CASSFSPLSNEKLFF
NA	14	TRBJ1-1	many	TRBV7-8	TGTGCCAGCAGCTTCTCCGGTGGGATCCGTGAAGCTTTCTTT	CASSFSGGIREAFF
NA	16	TRBJ2-7	NA	TRBV4-2	TGTGCCAGCAGCCAGGCGGGGGCGGGAGCCACCTACGAGCAGTACTTC	CASSQAGAGATYEQYF
NA	18	TRBJ1-2	NA	TRBV15	TGTGCCACCAGCAGAGCCCACGGGGCCGCCCGGGCCGAGGGTGGCTACACCTTC	CATSRAHGAARAEGGYTF
NA	13	TRBJ2-2	few	TRBV5-1	TGCGCCAGCAGCGAGACTAGTGCCGGGGAGCTGTTTTTT	CASSETSAGELFF
NA	12	TRBJ2-7	few	TRBV11-2	TGTGCCAGCAGCTTCAACAGGGACCAGCAGTACTTC	CASSFNRDQQYF
TRBD1	17	TRBJ2-1	NA	TRBV11-2	TGTGCCAGCAGCTTAGTATTTACAGCTCAGGGGGTCGATGAGCAGTTCTTC	CASSLVFTAQGVDEQFF
TRBD1	15	TRBJ2-2	NA	TRBV27	TGTGCCAGCAGTTTACAGCCGACAGGGGCCGGGGAGCTGTTTTTT	CASSLQPTGAGELFF
TRBD2	14	TRBJ2-3	NA	TRBV6-2/TRBV6-3	TGTGCCAGCACCGGGACTAGCGGGAGCTATACGCAGTATTTT	CASTGTSGSYTQYF
TRBD1	16	TRBJ2-7	NA	TRBV7-3	TGTGCCAGCAGCTTAGGGCCAGGGGGCGAAGGCTACGAGCAGTACTTC	CASSLGPGGEGYEQYF
TRBD2	19	TRBJ2-3	NA	TRBV20-1	TGCAGTGCTGACCGACTAGCGGGAGACGTACCCCAGTCCACAGATACGCAGTATTTT	CSADRLAGDVPQSTDTQYF
TRBD1	15	TRBJ1-2	NA	TRBV29-1	TGCAGCGTTAACTCGGACAGGGATGGTCACTATGGCTACACCTTC	CSVNSDRDGHYGYTF
TRBD1	16	TRBJ1-4	many	TRBV7-9	TGTGCCAGCAGCCACAGAAAGGGACAGCTTAATGAAAAACTGTTTTTT	CASSHRKGQLNEKLFF
TRBD2	15	TRBJ2-1	many	TRBV11-2	TGTGCCAGCAGCCCTGGACTAGCGGGGAGCAATGAGCAGTTCTTC	CASSPGLAGSNEQFF
NA	11	TRBJ2-6	NA	TRBV6-2/TRBV6-3	TGTGCCAGCAGTGAAACCCGGATCCTGACTTTC	CASSETRILTF
TRBD2	14	TRBJ2-3	many	TRBV11-2	TGTGCCAGCAGCCTAGGACTAGCGGCAGATACGCAGTATTTT	CASSLGLAADTQYF
NA	14	TRBJ2-7	NA	TRBV7-8	TGTGCCAGCAGCTTAGGCAGAATTAACTACGAGCAGTACTTC	CASSLGRINYEQYF
TRBD2	17	TRBJ2-7	NA	TRBV6-2/TRBV6-3	TGTGCCCCTGAGGACGGGACTAGCGGGAGAGCAGGGTACGAGCAGTACTTC	CAPEDGTSGRAGYEQYF
TRBD1	14	TRBJ1-1	NA	TRBV5-1	TGCGCCAGCAGCTGGAGGGGGCCGGGAACTGAAGCTTTCTTT	CASSWRGPGTEAFF